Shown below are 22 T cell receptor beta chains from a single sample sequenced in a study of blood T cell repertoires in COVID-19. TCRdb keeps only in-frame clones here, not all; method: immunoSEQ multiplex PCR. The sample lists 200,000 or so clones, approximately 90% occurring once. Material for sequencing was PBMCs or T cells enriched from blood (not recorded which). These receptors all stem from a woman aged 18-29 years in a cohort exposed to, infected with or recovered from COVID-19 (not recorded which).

The CDR3 region has the DNA TGCGCCAGCAGCCAAGTAATCACAGGGGAGGCTCAGCCCCAGCATTTT. Translating gives CASSQVITGEAQPQHF. J is TRBJ1-5 and V is TRBV4-1; the match to TRBD1 covers 7 bases. This CDR3 is built from 16 residues. Germline CDR1 and CDR2: MGHRA and YSYEKL. V gave up 1 base and J gave up 6 bases; unmatched junction bases: 9.

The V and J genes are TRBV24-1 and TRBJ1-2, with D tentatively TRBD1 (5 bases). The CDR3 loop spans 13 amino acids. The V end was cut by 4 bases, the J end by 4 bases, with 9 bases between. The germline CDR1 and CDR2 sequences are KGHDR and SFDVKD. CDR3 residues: CATSDQTAYGYTF. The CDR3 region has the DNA TGTGCCACCAGTGACCAGACAGCCTATGGCTACACCTTC.

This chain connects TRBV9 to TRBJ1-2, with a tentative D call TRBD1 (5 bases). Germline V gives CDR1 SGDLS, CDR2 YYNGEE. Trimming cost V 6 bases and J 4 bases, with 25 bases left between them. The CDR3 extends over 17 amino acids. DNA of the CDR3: TGTGCCAGCACGCCCAAGGGAGAGTTCGGGGGAATCTATGGCTACACCTTC. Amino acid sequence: CASTPKGEFGGIYGYTF. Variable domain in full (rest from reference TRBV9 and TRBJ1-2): DSGVTQTPKHLITATGQRVTLRCSPRSGDLSVYWYQQSLDQGLQFLIQYYNGEERAKGNILERFSAQQFPDLHSELNLSSLELGDSALYFCASTPKGEFGGIYGYTFGSGTRLTVV.

The chain's CDR3 is CASSIGQGASYEQYF. In nucleotides, the CDR3 is TGTGCCAGTAGTATTGGACAGGGGGCCTCCTACGAGCAGTACTTC. V is TRBV19 and J is TRBJ2-7, with 11 bases identical to TRBD1. The germline V gene encodes CDR1 LNHDA and CDR2 SQIVND (reference sequence). J was trimmed by 0 bases and V by 3 bases; bases with no gene match: 1. This CDR3 comprises 15 residues.

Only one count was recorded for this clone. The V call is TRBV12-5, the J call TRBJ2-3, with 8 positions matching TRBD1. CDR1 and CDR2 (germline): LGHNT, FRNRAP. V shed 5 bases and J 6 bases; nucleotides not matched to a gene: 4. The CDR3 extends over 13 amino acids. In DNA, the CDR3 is TGTGCTAGTGGTCCATCAGGGGGCGATACGCAGTATTTT. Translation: CASGPSGGDTQYF.

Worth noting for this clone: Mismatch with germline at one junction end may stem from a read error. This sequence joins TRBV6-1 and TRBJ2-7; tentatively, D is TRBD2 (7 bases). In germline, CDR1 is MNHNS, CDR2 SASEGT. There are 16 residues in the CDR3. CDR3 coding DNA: TGTGCCAGCAGTAAAGCGACGGGGGGCAGAACCTACGAGCAGTACTTC. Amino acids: CASSKATGGRTYEQYF.

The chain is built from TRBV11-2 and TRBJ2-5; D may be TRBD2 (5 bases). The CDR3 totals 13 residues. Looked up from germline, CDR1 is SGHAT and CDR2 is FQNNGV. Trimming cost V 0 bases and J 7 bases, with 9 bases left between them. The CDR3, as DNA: TGTGCCAGCAGCTTAGAGCGGGCGGGGACCCAGTACTTC. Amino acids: CASSLERAGTQYF.

Written as DNA, the CDR3 is TGCGCCAGCAGCCTACAGACACCCGGTACACTCTATGGCTACACCTTC. Protein product: CASSLQTPGTLYGYTF. This chain uses TRBV5-1 with TRBJ1-2, with D unresolved. The CDR3 runs 16 residues. V was clipped by 4 bases and J by 4 bases, with 20 bases between them. Germline V lookup: CDR1 SGHRS, CDR2 YFSETQ. Complete variable domain (other parts from reference TRBV5-1 and TRBJ1-2): KAGVTQTPRYLIKTRGQQVTLSCSPISGHRSVSWYQQTPGQGLQFLFEYFSETQRNKGNFPGRFSGRQFSNSRSEMNVSTLELGDSALYLCASSLQTPGTLYGYTFGSGTRLTVV.

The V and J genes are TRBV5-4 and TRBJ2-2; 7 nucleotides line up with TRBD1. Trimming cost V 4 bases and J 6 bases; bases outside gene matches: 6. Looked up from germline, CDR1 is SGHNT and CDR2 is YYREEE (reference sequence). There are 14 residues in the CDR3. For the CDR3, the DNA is TGTGCCAGCAGCCTGACAGGGTTGCCCGGGGAGCTGTTTTTT. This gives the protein CASSLTGLPGELFF.

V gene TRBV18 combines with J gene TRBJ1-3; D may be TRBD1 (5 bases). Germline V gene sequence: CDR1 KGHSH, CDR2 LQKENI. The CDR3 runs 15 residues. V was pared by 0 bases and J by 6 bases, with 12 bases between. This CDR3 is CASSPPAGNQNTIYF. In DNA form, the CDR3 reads TGTGCCAGCTCACCACCGGCAGGGAACCAAAACACCATATATTTT.

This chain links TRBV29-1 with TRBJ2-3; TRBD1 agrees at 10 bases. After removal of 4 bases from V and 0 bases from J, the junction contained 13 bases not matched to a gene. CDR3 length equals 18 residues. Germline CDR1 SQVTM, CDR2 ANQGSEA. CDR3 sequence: CSVAAGQGDLISTDTQYF. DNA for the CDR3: TGCAGCGTTGCGGCCGGACAGGGGGACTTAATTAGCACAGATACGCAGTATTTT.

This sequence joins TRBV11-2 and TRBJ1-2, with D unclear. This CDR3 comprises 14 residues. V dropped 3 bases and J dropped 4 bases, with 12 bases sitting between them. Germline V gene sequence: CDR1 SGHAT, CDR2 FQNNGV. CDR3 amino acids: CASSFDTTAYGYTF. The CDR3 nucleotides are TGTGCCAGCAGCTTCGACACGACCGCCTATGGCTACACCTTC.

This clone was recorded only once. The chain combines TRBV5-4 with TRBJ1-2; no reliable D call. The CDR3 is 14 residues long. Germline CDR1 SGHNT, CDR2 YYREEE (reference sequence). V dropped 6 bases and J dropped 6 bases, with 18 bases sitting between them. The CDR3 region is CASNDGEGFNGYTF. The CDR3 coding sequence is TGTGCCAGCAACGACGGTGAGGGTTTTAATGGCTACACCTTC.

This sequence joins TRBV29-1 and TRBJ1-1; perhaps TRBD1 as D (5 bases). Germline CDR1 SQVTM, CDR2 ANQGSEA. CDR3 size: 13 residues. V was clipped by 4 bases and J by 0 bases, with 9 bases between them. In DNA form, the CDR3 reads TGCAGCGTTGTGGAGGGGTTGAACACTGAAGCTTTCTTT. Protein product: CSVVEGLNTEAFF.

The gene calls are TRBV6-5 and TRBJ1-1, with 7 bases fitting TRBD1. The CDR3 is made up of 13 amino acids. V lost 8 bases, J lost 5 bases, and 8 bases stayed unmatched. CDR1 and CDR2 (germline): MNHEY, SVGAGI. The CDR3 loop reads CASRSTGRTEAFF. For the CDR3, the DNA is TGTGCCAGCCGTTCGACAGGGCGAACTGAAGCTTTCTTT.

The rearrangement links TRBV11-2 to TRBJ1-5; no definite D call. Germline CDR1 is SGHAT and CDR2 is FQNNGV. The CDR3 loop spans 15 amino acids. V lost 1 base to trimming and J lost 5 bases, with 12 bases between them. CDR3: CASSLVASLDQPQHF. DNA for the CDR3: TGTGCCAGCAGCTTAGTTGCAAGCCTAGATCAGCCCCAGCATTTT.

The CDR3 here is CASSSQDTRAFF. CDR3 nucleotides: TGTGCCAGCAGTTCGCAAGACACTAGGGCTTTCTTT. The J gene is TRBJ1-1, the V gene TRBV7-9, with unresolved D. The germline V gene encodes CDR1 SEHNR and CDR2 FQNEAQ (reference sequence). Trimming stripped 6 bases from V and 11 bases from J, with 16 bases between. The CDR3 consists of 12 residues.

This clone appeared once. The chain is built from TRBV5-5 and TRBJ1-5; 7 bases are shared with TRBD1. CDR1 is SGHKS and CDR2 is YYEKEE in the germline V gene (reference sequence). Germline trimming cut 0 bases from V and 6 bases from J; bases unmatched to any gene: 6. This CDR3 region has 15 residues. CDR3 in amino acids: CASSLGQGFGQPQHF. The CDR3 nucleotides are TGTGCCAGCAGCTTGGGACAGGGCTTTGGTCAGCCCCAGCATTTT. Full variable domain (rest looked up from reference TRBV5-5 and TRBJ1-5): DAGVTQSPTHLIKTRGQQVTLRCSPISGHKSVSWYQQVLGQGPQFIFQYYEKEERGRGNFPDRFSARQFPNYSSELNVNALLLGDSALYLCASSLGQGFGQPQHFGDGTRLSIL.

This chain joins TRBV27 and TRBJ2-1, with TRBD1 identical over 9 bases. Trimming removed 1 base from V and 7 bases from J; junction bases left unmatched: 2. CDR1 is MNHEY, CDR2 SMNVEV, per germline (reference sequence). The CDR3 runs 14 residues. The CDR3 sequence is CASSLLGTGNEQFF. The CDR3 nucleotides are TGTGCCAGCAGTTTATTGGGGACAGGGAATGAGCAGTTCTTC.

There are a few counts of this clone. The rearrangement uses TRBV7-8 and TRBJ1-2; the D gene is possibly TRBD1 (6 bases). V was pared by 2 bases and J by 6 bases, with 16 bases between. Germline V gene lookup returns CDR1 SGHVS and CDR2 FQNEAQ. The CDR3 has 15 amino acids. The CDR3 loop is CASSLFQGQIDGYTF. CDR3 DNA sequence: TGTGCCAGCAGCTTATTTCAGGGGCAGATTGATGGCTACACCTTC.

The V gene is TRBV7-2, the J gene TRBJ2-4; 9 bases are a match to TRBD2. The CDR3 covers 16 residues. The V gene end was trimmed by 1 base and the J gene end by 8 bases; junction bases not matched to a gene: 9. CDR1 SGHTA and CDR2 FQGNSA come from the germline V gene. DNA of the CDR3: TGTGCCAGCAGCTTAGAATTCGGCGGGAGGGTCGACATTCAGTACTTC. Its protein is CASSLEFGGRVDIQYF.

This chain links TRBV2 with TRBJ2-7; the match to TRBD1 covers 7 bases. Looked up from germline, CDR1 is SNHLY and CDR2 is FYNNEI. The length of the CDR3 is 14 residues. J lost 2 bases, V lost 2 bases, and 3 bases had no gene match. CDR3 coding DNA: TGTGCCAGCAGTGAAATGGACAGGCCCTACGAGCAGTACTTC. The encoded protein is CASSEMDRPYEQYF.